This T cell receptor beta chain was sequenced during a study of a mutant IDH1 vaccine in newly diagnosed glioma. Overall study context: Either 4-6 weeks after radiotherapy alone or alongside temozolomide, vaccination was begun.

Sample time point: week 11, during vaccination. Vaccination used 300 ug of mutant IDH1 20-mer peptide per dose, with topical imiquimod. This CDR3 comprises 13 residues. V dropped 5 bases and J dropped 3; count of bases not matched to a gene: 3. The germline CDR1 and CDR2 sequences are MNHEY and SVGAGI. A word on this clone: Its antigen is unknown.

The method was immunoSEQ multiplex PCR; TCRdb's version includes in-frame clones alone and lacks a portion of them. Of tens of thousands of clones listed, about four fifths are singletons. Here the sequenced sample was PBMCs, taken from a glioma patient whose treatment included an IDH1 peptide vaccine. The TCR sequence derives from a man in his fifties or sixties with glioma. The rearrangement uses TRBV6-5 and TRBJ1-1; the match to TRBD1 covers 7 bases. This chain's CDR3 is CASSKGAYTEAFF. For the CDR3, the DNA is TGTGCCAGCAGTAAGGGGGCTTACACTGAAGCTTTCTTT.